These 21 T cell receptor beta chains originate from one sample sequenced in a study of T cell responses to AZD1222 COVID-19 vaccine. Repertoires were generated with immunoSEQ multiplex PCR, while TCRdb's copy carries only in-frame clones and drops some. The sample has more than 100,000 clones; about 90% are singletons. This specimen consisted of peripheral blood, obtained on day 0 of AZD1222 vaccination. Receptor source: an adult in good health.

V usage is TRBV11-2 and J usage is TRBJ1-1; D not resolved. Germline-derived CDR1 and CDR2 are SGHAT and FQNNGV. This CDR3 is 13 amino acids long. The ends were cut back, 2 bases at V and 2 bases at J, with 6 bases in the middle. The CDR3 sequence is CASSLTVNTEAFF. The CDR3 bases are TGTGCCAGCAGCTTAACAGTAAACACTGAAGCTTTCTTT.

The chain recombines TRBV20-1 with TRBJ2-1; no clear D gene. Looked up from germline, CDR1 is DFQATT and CDR2 is SNEGSKA (reference sequence). CDR3 length: 16 residues. V shed 3 bases and J shed 0 bases, with 15 bases lying between them. The CDR3 nucleotides are TGCAGTGCTAGTCCCGGACGGTCGAGCTCCTACAATGAGCAGTTCTTC. Its translation is CSASPGRSSSYNEQFF.

This clone was recorded only once. In DNA, the CDR3 is TGTGCCAGTAGAACCGGGACAAAGGTGGACGAGCAGTACTTC. Its protein product is CASRTGTKVDEQYF. V and J are TRBV19 and TRBJ2-7, with D maybe TRBD1 (6 bases). The V gene's germline CDR1 is LNHDA and CDR2 SQIVND (reference sequence). Trimming stripped 6 bases from V and 5 bases from J, with 17 bases between. This CDR3 contains 14 residues.

The chain carries TRBV10-3 and TRBJ1-4; tentative D call: TRBD1 (6 bases). The germline V gene has CDR1 ENHRY and CDR2 SYGVKD. Trimming cost V 10 bases and J 6 bases, with 18 bases left between them. This CDR3 contains 14 residues. The CDR3: CASHMGAGDEKLFF. The DNA for the CDR3 is TGTGCCAGCCACATGGGGGCGGGGGATGAAAAACTGTTTTTT.

The genes are TRBV29-1 and TRBJ1-5; D is uncertain. The CDR3 loop spans 12 amino acids. Trimming left V 4 bases short and J 0 bases short, with 4 bases between. The germline CDR1 and CDR2 sequences are SQVTM and ANQGSEA. CDR3 in DNA: TGCAGCGTTGGCGTTAGCAATCAGCCCCAGCATTTT. This encodes CSVGVSNQPQHF.

The count of this clone is one. This chain joins TRBV2 and TRBJ2-7, with D tentatively TRBD1 (6 bases). The CDR3 totals 15 residues. V lost 3 bases and J lost 2, with 14 bases in between. Germline V gene lookup returns CDR1 SNHLY and CDR2 FYNNEI. CDR3 residues: CASSEGAPTPYEQYF. The CDR3 DNA is TGTGCCAGCAGTGAGGGGGCCCCAACCCCCTACGAGCAGTACTTC.

This chain uses TRBV27 with TRBJ1-1; 7 bases fit TRBD1. The CDR3 totals 17 residues. V lost 6 bases and J lost 1; bases outside the gene matches: 14. Germline V gene sequence: CDR1 MNHEY, CDR2 SMNVEV (reference sequence). The CDR3 reads CASRLRSRGKANTEAFF. The CDR3 region has the DNA TGTGCCAGCAGACTCCGATCCAGGGGGAAGGCGAACACTGAAGCTTTCTTT.

The chain recombines TRBV25-1 with TRBJ1-1; D is unclear. Deletions cut 2 bases from V and 5 bases from J, with 9 bases between. Germline CDR1 and CDR2: MGHDK and SYGVNS. The CDR3 has 13 residues. CDR3 DNA sequence: TGTGCCAGCAGTGAACAAGCGGGGACTGAAGCTTTCTTT. Translation gives CASSEQAGTEAFF.

V gene TRBV14 combines with J gene TRBJ2-7, with TRBD1 as a possible D gene (5 bases). Germline V lookup: CDR1 SGHDN, CDR2 FVKESK. V shed 2 bases and J shed 5 bases, with 10 bases lying between them. This CDR3 is built from 13 residues. The CDR3: CASSQLRQNEQYF. The CDR3 region has the DNA TGTGCCAGCAGCCAACTTCGACAGAACGAGCAGTACTTC.

The gene calls are TRBV5-4 and TRBJ2-3; the match to TRBD2 covers 12 bases. This CDR3 is built from 14 residues. V gave up 7 bases and J gave up 6 bases; unmatched junction bases: 6. Germline-derived CDR1 and CDR2 are SGHNT and YYREEE (reference sequence). Here the CDR3 reads CASPGLAGPDTQYF. The CDR3 DNA reads as TGTGCCAGCCCGGGACTAGCGGGTCCCGATACGCAGTATTTT.

V is TRBV9 and J is TRBJ2-3; 10 bases are a match to TRBD1. Unmatched junction bases numbered 12, after V lost 4 bases and J lost 1 base. The germline CDR1 and CDR2 sequences are SGDLS and YYNGEE. This CDR3 has 18 amino acids. As DNA, the CDR3 is TGTGCCAGCAGCCTAAGACATCGACAGGGGGCGGGCACAGATACGCAGTATTTT. Amino acid sequence: CASSLRHRQGAGTDTQYF. Together with reference TRBV9 and TRBJ2-3, the CDR3 gives the full variable domain: DSGVTQTPKHLITATGQRVTLRCSPRSGDLSVYWYQQSLDQGLQFLIQYYNGEERAKGNILERFSAQQFPDLHSELNLSSLELGDSALYFCASSLRHRQGAGTDTQYFGPGTRLTVL.

The rearrangement joins TRBV5-1 to TRBJ2-3; TRBD2 is a possible D gene (6 bases). Trimming shortened V by 0 bases and J by 0 bases, and 11 bases separated the two germline ends. Germline V gene sequence: CDR1 SGHRS, CDR2 YFSETQ. The CDR3 spans 16 residues. The CDR3 sequence: CASSLVPGLSTDTQYF. The CDR3 nucleotides are TGCGCCAGCAGCTTGGTTCCAGGACTAAGCACAGATACGCAGTATTTT.

The chain is built from TRBV11-3 and TRBJ2-1, with D uncertain. Trimming removed 5 bases at V and 2 bases at J, with 7 bases between. In germline, CDR1 is SGHNT, CDR2 YENEEA. The CDR3 consists of 13 residues. CDR3 residues: CASSPRTYNEQFF. The CDR3 DNA reads as TGTGCCAGCAGCCCCCGAACCTACAATGAGCAGTTCTTC. Full variable domain (missing parts from reference TRBV11-3 and TRBJ2-1): EAGVVQSPRYKIIEKKQPVAFWCNPISGHNTLYWYLQNLGQGPELLIRYENEEAVDDSQLPKDRFSAERLKGVDSTLKIQPAELGDSAVYLCASSPRTYNEQFFGPGTRLTVL.

V and J are TRBV25-1 and TRBJ1-4; 9 nucleotides align to TRBD1. CDR1 is MGHDK and CDR2 is SYGVNS in the germline V gene. V lost 9 bases to trimming and J lost 4 bases; unmatched junction nucleotides: 6. This CDR3 is built from 14 residues. The CDR3 nucleotides read TGTGCCAGTGTCGACAGGGGGAATAATGAAAAACTGTTTTTT. As protein: CASVDRGNNEKLFF.

This chain uses TRBV9 with TRBJ1-3; tentative D call: TRBD1 (6 bases). The length of the CDR3 is 14 residues. The germline gives CDR1 SGDLS, CDR2 YYNGEE. V was cut by 3 bases and J by 4 bases, with 11 bases left in between. Here the CDR3 reads CASSAMTGGNTIYF. In DNA form, the CDR3 reads TGTGCCAGCAGCGCCATGACAGGAGGAAACACCATATATTTT.

The gene calls are TRBV20-1 and TRBJ2-3, with D unresolved. Trimming removed 3 bases from V and 5 bases from J, with 9 bases in between. CDR3 size: 12 residues. Per the germline V gene, CDR1 is DFQATT and CDR2 is SNEGSKA (reference sequence). In DNA, the CDR3 is TGCAGTGCTAGTTCCCAAGGAGATACGCAGTATTTT. Protein: CSASSQGDTQYF.

The J gene is TRBJ2-4, the V gene TRBV10-1; 7 nucleotides match TRBD2. The CDR3 contains 11 residues. Germline CDR1 WNHNN, CDR2 SYGVQD (reference sequence). Trimming at V came to 9 bases and at J to 7 bases, leaving 3 bases not matched to a gene. CDR3 in DNA: TGCGCCAGGGACGGGGGGAACATTCAGTACTTC. It specifies CARDGGNIQYF.

J is TRBJ2-3 and V is TRBV6-2 or TRBV6-3, with D perhaps TRBD2 (6 bases). V was shortened by 0 bases and J by 9 bases, with 13 bases between the two germline ends. Germline V gene data show CDR1 as MNHEY and CDR2 as SVGEGT. This CDR3 region has 14 residues. CDR3 protein: CASSYSAGAGTQYF. DNA for the CDR3: TGTGCCAGCAGTTACTCGGCCGGGGCGGGGACGCAGTATTTT.

This chain links TRBV7-2 with TRBJ2-7; D possibly corresponds to TRBD2 (5 bases). CDR1 SGHTA and CDR2 FQGNSA come from the germline V gene. The V end was cut by 4 bases, the J end by 0 bases, with 13 bases between. There are 15 residues in the CDR3. The CDR3 is CASSSGPAASYEQYF. The CDR3 DNA reads TGTGCCAGCAGCTCCGGACCAGCGGCCTCCTACGAGCAGTACTTC. Full variable domain (rest looked up from reference TRBV7-2 and TRBJ2-7): GAGVSQSPSNKVTEKGKDVELRCDPISGHTALYWYRQSLGQGLEFLIYFQGNSAPDKSGLPSDRFSAERTGGSVSTLTIQRTQQEDSAVYLCASSSGPAASYEQYFGPGTRLTVT.

The gene calls are TRBV5-1 and TRBJ1-1; D not resolved. CDR3 length: 16 residues. The V gene lost 0 bases and the J gene lost 1 base, with 13 bases spanning the gap. The germline V gene encodes CDR1 SGHRS and CDR2 YFSETQ. CDR3 nucleotides: TGCGCCAGCAGCTTGGGGTCGTCGATCAGGAACACTGAAGCTTTCTTT. It is translated as CASSLGSSIRNTEAFF.

The J gene is TRBJ1-6, the V gene TRBV25-1; D call uncertain. CDR1 MGHDK and CDR2 SYGVNS come from the germline V gene. The CDR3 totals 15 residues. The V end was cut by 1 base, the J end by 7 bases, with 11 bases between. Here the CDR3 DNA reads TGTGCCAGCAGTGAATTAAAAACGGGCAATTCACCCCTCCACTTT. Residues: CASSELKTGNSPLHF.